This T cell receptor beta chain is from a study of early stage breast cancer tumors. Study context: Each sample averaged around 10-fold read coverage. Study observations and caveats: Functional markers like CD4, CD8 and FOXP3 were missed in bulk sequencing.

Each sample had two DNA replicates, approximately 0.5 ug blood or 1.5 ug tissue. The protocol was immunoSEQ multiplex PCR, while the TCRdb copy is restricted to in-frame clones and leaves out a portion. The data contain about 38,000 clones, over 65% of them singletons. Concerning this clone: Antigen: not known.

After removal of 0 bases from V and 1 base from J, the junction contained 5 bases not matched to a gene. The CDR3 is made up of 16 amino acids. Germline loops: CDR1 SGHRS, CDR2 YFSETQ. Material for sequencing was blood. The rearrangement uses TRBV5-1 and TRBJ1-1, with 8 bases aligning to TRBD1. This clonotype was sampled from a person aged 55 to 75 with breast cancer. The CDR3: CASSLADRGKNTEAFF. The CDR3 bases are TGCGCCAGCAGCTTGGCTGACAGGGGAAAGAACACTGAAGCTTTCTTT.